The sequence of this T cell receptor (beta chain) was determined in a study of blood T cells in healthy people across ages. With a J-beta primer mix and a sample-barcoded 5' primer, a second PCR ran about 6 to 11 cycles. TCRdb ran MiXCR on the 5' RACE reads and lists one entry per CDR3 protein. The sample has 540,000 or so distinct CDR3 sequences, about 24% seen once. The study isolated at least 7 million PBMCs from each sample. Germline-derived CDR1 and CDR2 are GTSNPN and SVGIG (reference sequence). The CDR3 is 11 residues long. V was pared by 5 bases and J by 8 bases, with 9 bases between. This clonotype occurred a few times. Antigen specificity is unknown. Points from the study as a whole: Across the age range, TCR beta diversity per million T cells fell in a roughly linear way.

In addition, the sample was reused for a study of T cells of mothers and their children. That source notes: The cDNA synthesis received all extracted RNA, at 1.5 ug per 15 ul. Each mother gave over 8 million TCR beta CDR3 reads; each child, several million.

The sample taken for sequencing was blood. The clonotype was recovered from a boy aged 5-17 years in good health. The chain has TRBV30 and TRBJ2-2; D perhaps matches TRBD1 (5 bases). Here the CDR3 reads CAWSGFGELFF. CDR3 nucleotide sequence: TGTGCCTGGTCAGGGTTTGGGGAGCTGTTTTTT.